The sample holds many counts of the clone carrying this T cell receptor (beta chain). No antigen is known for it. This entry is derived from a study of CD8 T cells in ankylosing spondylitis. Whole-study results and caveats: Certain motif variants had earlier been reported in reactive arthritis synovial fluid and blood. Ankylosing spondylitis blood appeared to be characterized by a TCR beta motif of eight highly homologous variants. A CD8+ phenotype characterized the disease-linked clones, which were relatively rare in peripheral blood.

The V end lost 6 bases, the J end lost 1 base, and 15 bases lay between the germline ends. Germline assignment: CDR1 SQVTM and CDR2 ANQGSEA. This CDR3 has 14 residues. From the 5' RACE reads, TCRdb called clonotypes with MiXCR, one entry per CDR3 protein. Of 200,000 to 250,000 distinct CDR3 sequences detected, under 30% appear once; the ten largest clones hold roughly 6.7%. The chain uses TRBV29-1 and TRBJ1-1; tentative D call: TRBD1 (5 bases). The source is a male donor with ankylosing spondylitis or in good health (not recorded which). Sequenced material: blood, either unsorted or a sorted T cell fraction (not recorded which). CDR3 nucleotide sequence: TGCAGCGTCAATGGGGGGGAGACGAACACTGAAGCTTTCTTT. This translates into CSVNGGETNTEAFF.